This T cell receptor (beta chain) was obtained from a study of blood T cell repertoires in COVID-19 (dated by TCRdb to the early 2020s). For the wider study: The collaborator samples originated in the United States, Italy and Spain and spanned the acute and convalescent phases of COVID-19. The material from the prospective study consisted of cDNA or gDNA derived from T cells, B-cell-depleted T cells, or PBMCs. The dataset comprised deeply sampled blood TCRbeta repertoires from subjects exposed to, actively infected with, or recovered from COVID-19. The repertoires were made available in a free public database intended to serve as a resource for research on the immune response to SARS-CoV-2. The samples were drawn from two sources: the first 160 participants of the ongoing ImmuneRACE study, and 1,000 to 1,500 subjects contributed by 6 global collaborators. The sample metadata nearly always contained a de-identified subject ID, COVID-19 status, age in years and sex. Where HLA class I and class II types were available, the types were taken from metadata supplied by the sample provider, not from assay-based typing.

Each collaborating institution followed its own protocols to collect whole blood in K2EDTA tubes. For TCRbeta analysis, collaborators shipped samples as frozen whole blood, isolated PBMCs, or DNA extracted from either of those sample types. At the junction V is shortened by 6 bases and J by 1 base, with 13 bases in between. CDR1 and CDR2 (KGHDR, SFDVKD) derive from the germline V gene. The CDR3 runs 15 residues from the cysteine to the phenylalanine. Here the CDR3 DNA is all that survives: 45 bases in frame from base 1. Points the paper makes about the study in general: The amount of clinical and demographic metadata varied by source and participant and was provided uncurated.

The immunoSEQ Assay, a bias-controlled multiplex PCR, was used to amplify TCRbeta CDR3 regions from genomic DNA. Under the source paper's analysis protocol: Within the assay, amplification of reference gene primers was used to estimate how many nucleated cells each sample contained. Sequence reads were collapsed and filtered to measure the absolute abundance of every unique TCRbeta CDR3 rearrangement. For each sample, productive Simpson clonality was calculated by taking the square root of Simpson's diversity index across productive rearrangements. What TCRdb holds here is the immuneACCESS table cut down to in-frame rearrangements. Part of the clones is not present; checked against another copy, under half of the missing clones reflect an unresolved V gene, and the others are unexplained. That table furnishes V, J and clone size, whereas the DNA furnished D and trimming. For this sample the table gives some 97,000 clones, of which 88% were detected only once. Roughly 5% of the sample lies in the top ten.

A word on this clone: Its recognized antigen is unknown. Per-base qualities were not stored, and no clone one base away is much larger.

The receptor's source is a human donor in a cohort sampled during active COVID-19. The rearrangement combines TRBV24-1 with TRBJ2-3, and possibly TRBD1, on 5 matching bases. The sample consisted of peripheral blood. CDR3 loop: CATSHFRDGTDTQYF. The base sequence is TGTGCCACCAGTCACTTCAGGGATGGCACAGATACGCAGTATTTT.